This T cell receptor (beta chain) is from a study of blood T cell repertoires in COVID-19. Adults between about 18 and 95 years of age took part from 24 US areas. Only in-frame clones appear in the TCRdb table, and some are missing; sequencing was by immunoSEQ multiplex PCR. The table lists about 160,000 clones, roughly 87% of them singletons. The CDR3 covers 16 residues. Germline V lookup: CDR1 SGHDN, CDR2 FVKESK. Trimming removed 2 bases from V and 0 bases from J, with 10 bases in between. This rearrangement joins TRBV14 to TRBJ1-4; D gene unclear. The TCR sequence derives from a woman aged 45 to 65 who had recovered from COVID-19. The sample comprised PBMCs or T cells enriched from blood (not recorded which). CDR3 in amino acids: CASSQTSSATNEKLFF. The CDR3 coding sequence is TGTGCCAGCAGCCAAACGTCCAGTGCAACTAATGAAAAACTGTTTTTT.